This TCR beta chain was found in a study of shared clonotypes between healthy human individuals. Concerning this clone: The antigen remains unidentified.

General observations from the study: Depth of sequencing was expected to influence donor clonotype sharing. Naive subsets typically showed greater estimated richness than memory subsets. Tissues were not sampled, only blood, and their repertoires likely differ. Rarefaction demonstrated incomplete sorted-subset sequencing despite large depth.

Produced via immunoSEQ multiplex PCR; TCRdb's table is partial and in-frame only. The data hold 2.5 million or so clones, with more than 90% observed a single time. The CDR3 extends over 13 amino acids. Germline V gene lookup returns CDR1 KGHSH and CDR2 LQKENI. Trimming stripped 2 bases from V and 5 bases from J, with 10 bases between. This sequence was found in a man aged 18 to 30 in good health. This rearrangement joins TRBV18 to TRBJ2-7, with D possibly TRBD2 on 5 matching bases. Material for sequencing was naive CD4+ T cells sorted from blood. Described subset: CD45RA+ positively selected. CDR3 DNA: TGTGCCAGCTCACCAGATGCCGGGAACGAGCAGTACTTC. Translated: CASSPDAGNEQYF.